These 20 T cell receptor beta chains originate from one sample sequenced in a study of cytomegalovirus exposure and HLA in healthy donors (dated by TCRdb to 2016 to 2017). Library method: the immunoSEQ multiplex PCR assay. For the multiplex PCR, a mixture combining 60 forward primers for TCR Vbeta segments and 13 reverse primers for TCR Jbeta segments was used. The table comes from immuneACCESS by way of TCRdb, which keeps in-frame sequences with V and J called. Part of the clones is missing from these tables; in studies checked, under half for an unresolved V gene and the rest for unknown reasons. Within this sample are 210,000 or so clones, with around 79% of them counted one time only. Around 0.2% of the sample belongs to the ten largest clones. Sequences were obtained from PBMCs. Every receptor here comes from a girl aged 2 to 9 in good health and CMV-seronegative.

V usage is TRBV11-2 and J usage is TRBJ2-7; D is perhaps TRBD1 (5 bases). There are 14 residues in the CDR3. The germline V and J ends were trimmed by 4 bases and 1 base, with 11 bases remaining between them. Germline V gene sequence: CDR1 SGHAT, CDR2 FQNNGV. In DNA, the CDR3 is TGTGCCAGCAGCTCATCCAGGGAATCCTACGAGCAGTACTTC. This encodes CASSSSRESYEQYF.

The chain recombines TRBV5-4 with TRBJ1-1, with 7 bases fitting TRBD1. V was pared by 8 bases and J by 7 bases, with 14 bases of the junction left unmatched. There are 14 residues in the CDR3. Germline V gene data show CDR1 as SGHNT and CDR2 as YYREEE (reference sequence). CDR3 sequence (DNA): TGTGCCAGTGGACGGCGGGACAGCCGGTATGAAGCTTTCTTT. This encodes CASGRRDSRYEAFF.

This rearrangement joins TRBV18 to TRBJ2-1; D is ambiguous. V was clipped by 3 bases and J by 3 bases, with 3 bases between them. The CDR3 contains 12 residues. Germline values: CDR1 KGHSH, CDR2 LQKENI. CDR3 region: CASSPNYNEQFF. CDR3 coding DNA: TGTGCCAGCTCACCTAACTACAATGAGCAGTTCTTC.

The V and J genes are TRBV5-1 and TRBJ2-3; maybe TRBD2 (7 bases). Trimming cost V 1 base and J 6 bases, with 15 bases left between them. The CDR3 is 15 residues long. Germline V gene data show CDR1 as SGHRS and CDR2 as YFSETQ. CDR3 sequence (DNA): TGCGCCAGCAGCTTGACGGGGGGCTCTCTGGATACGCAGTATTTT. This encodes CASSLTGGSLDTQYF.

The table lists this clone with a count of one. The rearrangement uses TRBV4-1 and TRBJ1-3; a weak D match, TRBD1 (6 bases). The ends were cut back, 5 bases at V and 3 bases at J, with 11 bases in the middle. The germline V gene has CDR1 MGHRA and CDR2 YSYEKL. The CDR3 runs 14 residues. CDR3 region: CASSVTGGGNTIYF. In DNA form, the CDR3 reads TGCGCCAGCAGCGTGACAGGTGGTGGAAACACCATATATTTT.

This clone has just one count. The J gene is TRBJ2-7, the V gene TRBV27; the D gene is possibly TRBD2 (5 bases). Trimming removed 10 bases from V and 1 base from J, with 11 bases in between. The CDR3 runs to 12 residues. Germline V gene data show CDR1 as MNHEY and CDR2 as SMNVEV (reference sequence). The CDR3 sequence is CAIGPGSYEQYF. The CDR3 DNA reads TGTGCCATTGGGCCGGGGTCCTACGAGCAGTACTTC.

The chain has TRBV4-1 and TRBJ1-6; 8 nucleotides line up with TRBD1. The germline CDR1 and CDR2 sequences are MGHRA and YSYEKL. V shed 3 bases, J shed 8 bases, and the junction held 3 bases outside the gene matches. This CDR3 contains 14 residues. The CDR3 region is CASSHKTGDSPLHF. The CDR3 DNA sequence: TGCGCCAGCAGCCACAAGACAGGGGATTCACCCCTCCACTTT.

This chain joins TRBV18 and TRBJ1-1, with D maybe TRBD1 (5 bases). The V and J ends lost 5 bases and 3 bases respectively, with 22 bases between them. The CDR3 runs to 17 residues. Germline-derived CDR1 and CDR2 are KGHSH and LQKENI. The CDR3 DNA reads TGTGCCAGCTCATCGCTCCCGGGACTCCGATCCGACACTGAAGCTTTCTTT. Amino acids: CASSSLPGLRSDTEAFF.

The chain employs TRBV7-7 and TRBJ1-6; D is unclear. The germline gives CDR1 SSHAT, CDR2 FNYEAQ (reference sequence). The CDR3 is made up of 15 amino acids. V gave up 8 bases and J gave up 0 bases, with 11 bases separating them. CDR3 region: CASREGTSYNSPLHF. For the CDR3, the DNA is TGTGCCAGCCGAGAGGGTACCTCCTATAATTCACCCCTCCACTTT.

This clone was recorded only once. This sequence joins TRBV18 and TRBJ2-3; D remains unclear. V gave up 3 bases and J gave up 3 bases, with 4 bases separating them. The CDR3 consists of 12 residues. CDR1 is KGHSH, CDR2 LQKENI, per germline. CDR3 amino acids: CASSPVTDTQYF. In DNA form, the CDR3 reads TGTGCCAGCTCACCCGTTACAGATACGCAGTATTTT.

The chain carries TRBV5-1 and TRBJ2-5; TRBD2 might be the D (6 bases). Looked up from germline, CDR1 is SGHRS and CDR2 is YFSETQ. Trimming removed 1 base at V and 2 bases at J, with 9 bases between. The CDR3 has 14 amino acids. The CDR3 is CASSLMTRQETQYF. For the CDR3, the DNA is TGCGCCAGCAGCTTGATGACTAGACAAGAGACCCAGTACTTC.

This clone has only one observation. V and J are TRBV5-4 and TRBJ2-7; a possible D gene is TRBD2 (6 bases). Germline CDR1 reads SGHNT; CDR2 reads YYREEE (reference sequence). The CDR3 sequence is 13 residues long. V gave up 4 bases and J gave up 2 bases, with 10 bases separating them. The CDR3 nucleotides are TGTGCCAGCAGCAGGGACTCAGCCTACGAGCAGTACTTC. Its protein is CASSRDSAYEQYF. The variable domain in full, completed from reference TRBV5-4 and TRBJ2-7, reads ETGVTQSPTHLIKTRGQQVTLRCSSQSGHNTVSWYQQALGQGPQFIFQYYREEENGRGNFPPRFSGLQFPNYSSELNVNALELDDSALYLCASSRDSAYEQYFGPGTRLTVT.

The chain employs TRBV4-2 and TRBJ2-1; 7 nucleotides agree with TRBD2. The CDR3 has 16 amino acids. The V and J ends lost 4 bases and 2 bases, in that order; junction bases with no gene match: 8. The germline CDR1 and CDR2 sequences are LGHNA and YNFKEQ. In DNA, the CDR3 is TGTGCCAGCAGCCCCCCTGGGCGGGAGCCCTACAATGAGCAGTTCTTC. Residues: CASSPPGREPYNEQFF.

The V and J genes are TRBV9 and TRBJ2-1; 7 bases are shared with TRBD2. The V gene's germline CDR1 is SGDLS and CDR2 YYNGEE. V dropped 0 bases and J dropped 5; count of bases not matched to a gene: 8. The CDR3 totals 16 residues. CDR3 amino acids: CASSVEPRLAHNEQFF. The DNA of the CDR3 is TGTGCCAGCAGCGTAGAACCCCGACTAGCCCACAATGAGCAGTTCTTC.

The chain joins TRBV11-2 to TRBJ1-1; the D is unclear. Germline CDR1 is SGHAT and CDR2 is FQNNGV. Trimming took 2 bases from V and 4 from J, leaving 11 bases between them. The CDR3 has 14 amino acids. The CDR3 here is CASSLTRESTEAFF. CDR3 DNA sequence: TGTGCCAGCAGCTTAACACGGGAGAGCACTGAAGCTTTCTTT.

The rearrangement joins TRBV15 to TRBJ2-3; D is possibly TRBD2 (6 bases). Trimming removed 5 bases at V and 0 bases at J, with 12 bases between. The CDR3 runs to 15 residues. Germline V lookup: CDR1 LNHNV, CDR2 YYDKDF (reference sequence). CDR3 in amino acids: CATSLEGLSTDTQYF. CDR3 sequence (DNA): TGTGCCACCAGCTTAGAGGGACTGAGCACAGATACGCAGTATTTT.

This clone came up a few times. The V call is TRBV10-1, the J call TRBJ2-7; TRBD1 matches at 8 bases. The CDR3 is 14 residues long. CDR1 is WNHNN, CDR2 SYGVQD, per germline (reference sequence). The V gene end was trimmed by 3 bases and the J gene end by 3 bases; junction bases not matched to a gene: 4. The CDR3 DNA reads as TGCGCCAGCAGTGAAGGGGGACAGGACTACGAGCAGTACTTC. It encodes CASSEGGQDYEQYF.

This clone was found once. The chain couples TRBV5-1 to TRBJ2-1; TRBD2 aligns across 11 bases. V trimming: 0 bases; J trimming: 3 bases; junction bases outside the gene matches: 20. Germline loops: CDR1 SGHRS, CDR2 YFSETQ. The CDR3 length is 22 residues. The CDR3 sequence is CASSLGPTGLAGASGDYNEQFF. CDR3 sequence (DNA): TGCGCCAGCAGCTTGGGACCTACAGGACTAGCGGGTGCGTCAGGAGACTACAATGAGCAGTTCTTC.

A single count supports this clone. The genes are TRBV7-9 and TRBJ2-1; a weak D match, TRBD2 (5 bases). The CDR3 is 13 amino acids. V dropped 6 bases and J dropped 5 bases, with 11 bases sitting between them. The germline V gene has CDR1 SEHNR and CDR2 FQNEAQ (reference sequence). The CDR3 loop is CASSLTRDNEQFF. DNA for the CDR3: TGTGCCAGCAGTCTTACTAGAGACAATGAGCAGTTCTTC.

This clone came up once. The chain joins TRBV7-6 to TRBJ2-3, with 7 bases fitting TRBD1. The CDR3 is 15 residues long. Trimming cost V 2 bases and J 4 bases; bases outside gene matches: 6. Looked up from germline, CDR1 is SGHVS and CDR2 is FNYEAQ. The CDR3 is CASSLQGVLPDTQYF. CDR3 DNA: TGTGCCAGCAGCTTACAGGGGGTCCTCCCAGATACGCAGTATTTT.